These T cell receptor beta chains were read from a single sample in a study of blood T cell repertoires in COVID-19. Repertoires were generated with immunoSEQ multiplex PCR, while TCRdb's copy carries only in-frame clones and drops some. The sample records around 170,000 clones, about 85% being singletons. Sequenced input: peripheral blood. The origin of the receptors is a young woman with active or convalescent COVID-19. CDR3s include the opening cysteine and the closing phenylalanine or tryptophan. D genes are given only for firm matches. Clone size appears in some rows only: once, few, many, or a class for an expanded clone.

TRBJ1-5,TRBV30,NA,NA,TGTGCCTGGAGTGTGCCGGGTAGCAATCAGCCCCAGCATTTT,CAWSVPGSNQPQHF
TRBJ1-3,TRBV6-4,TRBD1,NA,TGTGCCAGCAGGTCCCATCGGAACAGGGGTGGAAACACCATATATTTT,CASRSHRNRGGNTIYF
TRBJ2-2,TRBV4-1,NA,NA,TGCGCCAGCAGAGGCGGGGCCACGAACACCGGGGAGCTGTTTTTT,CASRGGATNTGELFF
TRBJ2-1,TRBV5-1,TRBD2,NA,TGCGCCAGCAGCTTGGAAGCGGGAGATGTGAATGAGCAGTTCTTC,CASSLEAGDVNEQFF
TRBJ2-7,TRBV7-9,TRBD2,NA,TGTGCCAGCAGCTTAGCGTCGGGACTAGCGGCCTACGAGCAGTACTTC,CASSLASGLAAYEQYF
TRBJ2-1,TRBV2,NA,NA,TGTGCCAGCAGTGCTGAGCGCCAGAACAATGAGCAGTTCTTC,CASSAERQNNEQFF
TRBJ1-5,TRBV4-2,TRBD1,NA,TGTGCCAGCAGCTATGGACAGGGGGGGAATCAGCCCCAGCATTTT,CASSYGQGGNQPQHF
TRBJ2-7,TRBV28,NA,NA,TGTGCCAGCAGTTTGCGTGGAGCCTACGAGCAGTACTTC,CASSLRGAYEQYF
TRBJ2-7,TRBV27,NA,NA,TGTGCCACGCGAGGCCAGGGATCGGGCGAGCAGTACTTC,CATRGQGSGEQYF
TRBJ2-7,TRBV3-1/TRBV3-2,TRBD1,NA,TGTGCCAGCACAACGTCGACAGGGCCTTACGAGCAGTACTTC,CASTTSTGPYEQYF
TRBJ1-1,TRBV5-5,NA,NA,TGTGCCAGCACCCCCTTTTTAGTCCAGAACACTGAAGCTTTCTTT,CASTPFLVQNTEAFF
TRBJ2-7,TRBV19,TRBD2,NA,TGTGCCAGTAGCCCCCGGACTAGCGGGAGTTACGAGCAGTACTTC,CASSPRTSGSYEQYF
TRBJ1-1,TRBV19,NA,once,TGTGCCAGTAGTATAGGCGGTTTCACTGAAGCTTTCTTT,CASSIGGFTEAFF
TRBJ1-5,TRBV6-6,TRBD1,NA,TGTGCCAGCAGCCCCTGGGACAGGGTAAATCAGCCCCAGCATTTT,CASSPWDRVNQPQHF
TRBJ1-1,TRBV5-4,NA,few,TGTGCCAGCAGCCGGTCCCAACAGGGAAGCACTGAAGCTTTCTTT,CASSRSQQGSTEAFF
TRBJ2-7,TRBV20-1,NA,NA,TGCAGTGCTAGTGTGGCGCAGGGGGGCACCTACGAGCAGTACTTC,CSASVAQGGTYEQYF
TRBJ1-5,TRBV15,NA,NA,TGTGCCACCAGACCTCGAGGAGAAGGGGATCAGCCCCAGCATTTT,CATRPRGEGDQPQHF
TRBJ2-1,TRBV19,TRBD2,few,TGTGCCAGTAGTACCTCCGGGACTAGATACAATGAGCAGTTCTTC,CASSTSGTRYNEQFF
TRBJ1-1,TRBV30,NA,few,TGTGCCTGGTCCCCAGGGTTCTTAGCTTTGGGCACTGAAGCTTTCTTT,CAWSPGFLALGTEAFF
TRBJ2-2,TRBV12-5,TRBD2,once,TGTGCTAGTGGTCCCGCAGCGGGGGGCTTGAACACCGGGGAGCTGTTTTTT,CASGPAAGGLNTGELFF
TRBJ2-7,TRBV18,NA,NA,TGTGCCAGCTCCACTATTCCGGGACACCAGTCCTACGAGCAGTACTTC,CASSTIPGHQSYEQYF
TRBJ2-3,TRBV18,TRBD2,NA,TGTGCCAGCTCACCACCCGAGACTAGCAGTGATACGCAGTATTTT,CASSPPETSSDTQYF
TRBJ1-1,TRBV7-6,NA,NA,TGTGCCAGCAGCTTACTGGGAGGGGGTATCAACACTGAAGCTTTCTTT,CASSLLGGGINTEAFF
TRBJ2-1,TRBV10-3,NA,NA,TGTGCCATCAGTGAGCCAAACAGCAATGAGCAGTTCTTC,CAISEPNSNEQFF
TRBJ2-5,TRBV6-5,TRBD1,NA,TGTGCCACCAACCCCAGGACAGGGGACATCGAGACCCAGTACTTC,CATNPRTGDIETQYF
TRBJ1-2,TRBV18,TRBD1,NA,TGTGCCAGCTCGAGAGACAGGGGAGGTAGTGGCTACACCTTC,CASSRDRGGSGYTF
TRBJ1-1,TRBV24-1,TRBD1,NA,TGTGCCACCAAGGGGGCTATTGAAGCTTTCTTT,CATKGAIEAFF
TRBJ2-5,TRBV9,NA,NA,TGTGCCAGCAGCCCCAGATCCAGGGAGACCCAGTACTTC,CASSPRSRETQYF
TRBJ1-1,TRBV5-1,TRBD1,NA,TGCGCCAGCAGCTTGGCGGACAGGGTAAGATCGCACACTGAAGCTTTCTTT,CASSLADRVRSHTEAFF
TRBJ2-1,TRBV7-9,TRBD2,NA,TGTGCCAGCAGCGACCCTCTAGCGGGAGGGCCGCTGGAGCAGTTCTTC,CASSDPLAGGPLEQFF
TRBJ2-1,TRBV2,TRBD2,NA,TGTGCCAGCAGCCTTAGCGGGGGCTCCTACAATGAGCAGTTCTTC,CASSLSGGSYNEQFF
TRBJ1-6,TRBV19,TRBD1,NA,TGTGCCAGTAGTATATCAGGGGGAATCCACTTT,CASSISGGIHF
TRBJ2-7,TRBV5-5,NA,NA,TGTGCCAGCAGCTTGGTAGATGCCTACGAGCAGTACTTC,CASSLVDAYEQYF
TRBJ1-2,TRBV6-5,NA,NA,TGTGCCAGCAGTTACGGCGGGGAATTCTATGGCTACACCTTC,CASSYGGEFYGYTF
TRBJ1-3,TRBV7-9,TRBD1,NA,TGTGCCAGCAGCTTTTGGACAGGTTCCGGCTCTGGAAACACCATATATTTT,CASSFWTGSGSGNTIYF
TRBJ2-7,TRBV15,TRBD1,NA,TGTGCCACCAGCAGAGTGGGCTTCAGACAGGGGGCCAACGAGCAGTACTTC,CATSRVGFRQGANEQYF
TRBJ1-4,TRBV5-6,TRBD1,NA,TGTGCCAGCAGCTCGTCCCGGGACAGGGTTGGGCCGGGTGAAAAACTGTTTTTT,CASSSSRDRVGPGEKLFF
TRBJ2-1,TRBV2,NA,NA,TGTGCCAGCAGTCCTAACCCGAGCGCCAATGAGCAGTTCTTC,CASSPNPSANEQFF
TRBJ2-7,TRBV19,TRBD1,NA,TGTGCCAGTAGCACCAACCCAAGACAGGGGGTAAACTACGAGCAGTACTTC,CASSTNPRQGVNYEQYF
TRBJ2-5,TRBV12-5,TRBD1,NA,TGTGCTAGTGGTCGCGGACAGGGATCGGAGACCCAGTACTTC,CASGRGQGSETQYF
TRBJ1-1,TRBV3-1/TRBV3-2,TRBD1,few,TGTGCCAGCAGCCAAGGGAAGGGACAGGGGGCGGCGAACACTGAAGCTTTCTTT,CASSQGKGQGAANTEAFF
TRBJ2-3,TRBV19,TRBD1,NA,TGTGCCAGTAGTACCCTCCAGACAGGGCGGTCAGATACGCAGTATTTT,CASSTLQTGRSDTQYF
TRBJ2-1,TRBV29-1,NA,NA,TGCAGCGTTGAAGATCCTAACCGGAGCTCCTACAATGAGCAGTTCTTC,CSVEDPNRSSYNEQFF
TRBJ1-2,TRBV15,NA,NA,TGTGCCACCAGCAGACAGGGTACTGGCTACACCTTC,CATSRQGTGYTF
TRBJ2-6,TRBV6-1,NA,NA,TGTGCCAGCAGTGTCTCAGTCGGGCAGGGACTCTCTGGGGCCAACGTCCTGACTTTC,CASSVSVGQGLSGANVLTF
TRBJ1-2,TRBV28,TRBD1,NA,TGTGCCAGCAGGTCGGGACAGAACTATGGCTACACCTTC,CASRSGQNYGYTF
TRBJ2-7,TRBV30,NA,few,TGTGCCTGGAAGGTGAATTTCGGGTCGTACGAGCAGTACTTC,CAWKVNFGSYEQYF